The clone carrying this TCR beta chain turned up a few times. A second roughly 6 to 12 cycle PCR used barcoded and J-beta primers. TCRdb independently ran MiXCR on the 5' RACE reads; one entry per CDR3 protein. The table records roughly 1,800,000 distinct CDR3 sequences, around half of them present only once. These data belong to a study of blood T cells in healthy people across ages. The CDR3 runs 13 residues. Germline V gene lookup returns CDR1 LGHNA and CDR2 YSLEER. V dropped 0 bases and J dropped 9 bases, with 9 bases sitting between them. Sample: blood. J is TRBJ2-1 and V is TRBV4-3; D perhaps matches TRBD1 (5 bases). This clonotype was obtained from a woman in her 40s in good health. The DNA for the CDR3 is TGCGCCAGCAGCCAAGAACCAGGGATTGAGCAGTTCTTC. Its translation is CASSQEPGIEQFF.